Listed below are T cell receptor beta chains from one sample, sequenced in a study of blood T cell repertoires in COVID-19. TCRdb's copy holds only in-frame clones and misses some; the assay was immunoSEQ multiplex PCR. The sample gives around 230,000 clones, roughly 90% of which show up once; less than 4% is in the top ten. The sample consisted of PBMCs or T cells enriched from blood (not recorded which). Receptors were obtained from a woman younger than 45 with acute COVID-19. CDR3s include the opening cysteine and the closing phenylalanine or tryptophan.

TRBJ2-3 | TRBV19 | CASSPPGGGATDTQYF
TRBJ2-7 | TRBV5-1 | CASSLGQGDYEQYF
TRBJ1-1 | TRBV6-1 | CASTPGQGAIEAFF
TRBJ1-1 | TRBV4-1 | CASSLGLQGLAFF
TRBJ2-7 | TRBV9 | CASSVERGEQYF
TRBJ1-1 | TRBV5-6 | CASSVWPPTEAFF
TRBJ1-5 | TRBV7-9 | CASRQGNQPQHF
TRBJ1-2 | TRBV19 | CASSAGPWGQQNYGYTF
TRBJ2-7 | TRBV4-1 | CASSQETGGSYEQYF
TRBJ2-3 | TRBV19 | CASSIGTGFTDTQYF
TRBJ1-2 | TRBV2 | CASLQLYGYTF
TRBJ1-2 | TRBV4-1 | CASSPYYTGDSGYTF
TRBJ1-2 | TRBV14 | CASSQDPSFNYGYTF
TRBJ2-7 | TRBV29-1 | CSVITDRVNEQYF
TRBJ1-1 | TRBV6-1 | CASSEVQGLNTEAFF
TRBJ2-7 | TRBV7-6 | CASSPGTVFHEQYF
TRBJ1-1 | TRBV12-5 | CASGLAGSTEAFF
TRBJ1-6 | TRBV5-4 | CASSLQGPNSPLHF
TRBJ2-7 | TRBV4-1 | CASSPPGLVDEQYF
TRBJ1-6 | TRBV2 | CASSEVLNSPLHF
TRBJ1-1 | TRBV20-1 | CSAGDTEAFF
TRBJ1-2 | TRBV9 | CASSTQNRISDGYTF
TRBJ1-1 | TRBV5-5 | CASSPDRRNTEAFF
TRBJ2-7 | TRBV19 | CASNTAQSYEQYF
TRBJ1-4 | TRBV9 | CASSAGQRKPEKLFF
TRBJ2-3 | TRBV18 | CASSQGTGGTDTQYF
TRBJ2-6 | TRBV2 | CASGQVRSGANVLTF
TRBJ2-7 | TRBV3-1/TRBV3-2 | CASSQGYRVEQYF
TRBJ2-7 | TRBV10-1 | CASSDSSKGYEQYF
TRBJ1-5 | TRBV11-2 | CASSLDPGSDQPQHF
TRBJ2-3 | TRBV6-5 | CASSPLPSADTQYF
TRBJ2-1 | TRBV27 | CASSLSSGGPSSYNEQFF
TRBJ2-3 | TRBV19 | CASSFNSGGDTQYF
TRBJ2-5 | TRBV4-1 | CASSHGERGKTQYF
TRBJ2-5 | TRBV30 | CAWGDRTSGTQYF
TRBJ1-1 | TRBV2 | CASSEAMAVEAFF
TRBJ2-3 | TRBV10-3 | CAIGVAGSSTDTQYF
TRBJ2-3 | TRBV7-2 | CASSLAYARGGGTDTQYF
TRBJ2-5 | TRBV4-1 | CASSQLQGIQETQYF
TRBJ2-6 | TRBV2 | CASSRQGAGANVLTF
TRBJ2-1 | TRBV5-1 | CASSLSGQAGYEQFF
TRBJ1-5 | TRBV5-1 | CASSLDGHSNQPQHF
TRBJ2-2 | TRBV4-3 | CASSQVYGGVNTGELFF
TRBJ1-1 | TRBV25-1 | CASSESTANTEAFF
TRBJ2-1 | TRBV24-1 | CATSDQGQGTYNEQFF
TRBJ1-6 | TRBV28 | CASNGRPREGLHF
TRBJ1-1 | TRBV6-5 | CATSQTNTEAFF